The next 27 T cell receptor beta chains were all read from a single sample in a study of T cell responses to AZD1222 COVID-19 vaccine (dated by TCRdb to about 2021). The sample's time point label is to be understood as: baseline before first vaccination. What this sample's treatment or condition label stands for: meningococcal conjugate vaccine given as trial control. To prepare the library, the immunoSEQ multiplex PCR assay was applied. TCRdb took over this immuneACCESS table, retaining in-frame rearrangements with V and J assigned. Such tables are incomplete; in checked studies, under half of the missing clones stem from an unresolved V gene, and the remainder is unexplained. This sample lists 83,000 or so clones; more than 75% were detected once. Of the sample, around 4.5% falls within the top ten clones. The specimen comprised peripheral blood, sampled on day 0 of MenACWY control vaccination. The receptors here all came from an adult in good health.

The gene calls are TRBV19 and TRBJ2-5; D might be TRBD1 (6 bases). Trimming took 7 bases from V and 2 from J, leaving 11 bases between them. The CDR3 loop spans 13 amino acids. Germline CDR1 is LNHDA and CDR2 is SQIVND (reference sequence). CDR3 sequence (DNA): TGTGCCAGTACCCCGGACAGTCAAGAGACCCAGTACTTC. Its translation is CASTPDSQETQYF.

The V gene is TRBV6-2 or TRBV6-3, the J gene TRBJ1-3; 7 bases match TRBD1. Germline assignment: CDR1 MNHEY and CDR2 SVGEGT. The CDR3 is 15 amino acids. Unmatched junction bases numbered 8, after V lost 6 bases and J lost 3 bases. The CDR3 protein is CASSDRATGGNTIYF. The CDR3 DNA reads TGTGCCAGCAGCGACAGGGCTACGGGTGGAAACACCATATATTTT.

This chain uses TRBV4-2 with TRBJ1-4; 7 bases align to TRBD1. This CDR3 contains 16 residues. The junction had 13 bases not matched to a gene; V was cut back by 3 bases and J by 9 bases. Germline values: CDR1 LGHNA, CDR2 YNFKEQ. The CDR3 DNA follows: TGTGCCAGCAGCCACGCCACCCGGACAGGAGGTAAAAAACTGTTTTTT. Its protein product is CASSHATRTGGKKLFF.

J is TRBJ2-7 and V is TRBV5-1; D tentatively fits TRBD1 or TRBD2 (5 bases each). The CDR3 has 16 residues. Germline CDR1 is SGHRS and CDR2 is YFSETQ. V dropped 3 bases and J dropped 3 bases, with 19 bases sitting between them. The chain's CDR3 is CASSSDYRDPLYEQYF. The CDR3 bases are TGCGCCAGCAGCTCAGATTACCGGGACCCGCTCTACGAGCAGTACTTC.

The J gene is TRBJ2-7, the V gene TRBV4-3, with TRBD1 identical over 9 bases. Germline values: CDR1 LGHNA, CDR2 YSLEER. V lost 1 base to trimming and J lost 3 bases; unmatched junction nucleotides: 4. The CDR3 is 15 residues long. CDR3 region: CASSQGGTGYYEQYF. CDR3 DNA sequence: TGCGCCAGCAGCCAAGGGGGGACAGGGTACTACGAGCAGTACTTC.

The rearrangement links TRBV10-3 to TRBJ1-4, with TRBD1 identical over 7 bases. This CDR3 has 15 residues. CDR1 ENHRY and CDR2 SYGVKD come from the germline V gene. The J segment lost 2 bases and the V segment lost 6 bases, leaving 6 bases of the junction unmatched. CDR3 residues: CAISQVQGTNEKLFF. In nucleotides, the CDR3 is TGTGCCATCAGCCAGGTACAGGGGACTAATGAAAAACTGTTTTTT.

V and J are TRBV28 and TRBJ2-3; 9 nucleotides line up with TRBD2. Germline CDR1 MDHEN, CDR2 SYDVKM. The junction had 3 bases not matched to a gene; V was cut back by 2 bases and J by 3 bases. The CDR3 spans 15 residues. CDR3 sequence reads: CASSLRLAGTDTQYF. CDR3 nucleotide sequence: TGTGCCAGCAGTTTAAGGCTAGCGGGAACAGATACGCAGTATTTT.

This clone has a single count. CDR3 sequence: CASSLTGLGELFF. The DNA for the CDR3 is TGTGCCAGCAGCTTAACAGGGCTCGGGGAGCTGTTTTTT. The chain recombines TRBV7-3 with TRBJ2-2; D is ambiguous. Between the trimmed V and J ends, which lost 0 bases and 7 bases, there was a span of 6 bases. CDR3 length: 13 residues. Germline V gives CDR1 SGHTA, CDR2 FQGTGA.

The gene calls are TRBV7-3 and TRBJ2-2, with D perhaps TRBD1 or TRBD2 (5 bases each). The V gene's germline CDR1 is SGHTA and CDR2 FQGTGA. V lost 4 bases and J lost 7, with 10 bases in between. The CDR3 loop spans 13 amino acids. This CDR3 reads CASSSRDGGELFF. The CDR3 bases are TGTGCCAGCAGCTCCAGGGACGGCGGGGAGCTGTTTTTT.

J is TRBJ1-1 and V is TRBV7-3; D unresolved. Germline V lookup: CDR1 SGHTA, CDR2 FQGTGA. Trimming took off 2 bases at V and 8 bases at J, with 12 bases between the two ends. This CDR3 has 13 amino acids. The CDR3 DNA sequence: TGTGCCAGCAGCTTACAACAGCCATCCGAAGCTTTCTTT. This encodes CASSLQQPSEAFF. The full variable domain, with the rest looked up from reference TRBV7-3 and TRBJ1-1, is GAGVSQTPSNKVTEKGKYVELRCDPISGHTALYWYRQSLGQGPEFLIYFQGTGAADDSGLPNDRFFAVRPEGSVSTLKIQRTERGDSAVYLCASSLQQPSEAFFGQGTRLTVV.

The chain carries TRBV3-1 (or the pseudogene TRBV3-2) and TRBJ1-6, with D possibly TRBD1 on 5 matching bases. Germline CDR1 and CDR2: LGHDT and YNNKEL (reference sequence). CDR3 length equals 18 residues. V was clipped by 3 bases and J by 1 base, with 16 bases between them. The CDR3 protein is CASSHLMAGRSYNSPLHF. The CDR3 nucleotides read TGTGCCAGCAGCCACCTAATGGCGGGACGTTCCTATAATTCACCCCTCCACTTT.

This chain uses TRBV6-2 or TRBV6-3 with TRBJ1-2, with 8 bases that match TRBD1. V shed 4 bases, J shed 0 bases, and the junction held 4 bases outside the gene matches. The CDR3 totals 15 residues. The germline V gene has CDR1 MNHEY and CDR2 SVGEGT. CDR3 coding DNA: TGTGCCAGCAGTTCCGACAGGGGTCCTAACTATGGCTACACCTTC. Its translation: CASSSDRGPNYGYTF.

The rearrangement joins TRBV10-3 to TRBJ2-3; 10 nucleotides agree with TRBD2. Germline V CDR1 and CDR2: ENHRY, SYGVKD. The V and J ends lost 5 bases and 6 bases, in that order; junction bases with no gene match: 11. This CDR3 has 16 amino acids. This CDR3 reads CAISYFSGRYMDTQYF. As DNA, the CDR3 is TGTGCCATCAGTTACTTTAGCGGGAGGTATATGGATACGCAGTATTTT.

The genes are TRBV5-4 and TRBJ2-3; D might be TRBD2 (5 bases). Trimming stripped 1 base from V and 5 bases from J, with 11 bases between. The CDR3 covers 14 residues. From germline, CDR1 is SGHNT and CDR2 YYREEE (reference sequence). In DNA form, the CDR3 reads TGTGCCAGCAGCTTGATAGGGAGTCAAGATACGCAGTATTTT. This encodes CASSLIGSQDTQYF.

This chain joins TRBV28 and TRBJ2-3; D not resolved. This CDR3 contains 15 residues. Per germline, CDR1 MDHEN and CDR2 SYDVKM. The V end lost 3 bases, the J end lost 0 bases, and 10 bases lay between the germline ends. CDR3 sequence (DNA): TGTGCCAGCAGTTTCCCCGCGGTTAGCACAGATACGCAGTATTTT. Amino acid sequence: CASSFPAVSTDTQYF.

V gene TRBV28 combines with J gene TRBJ1-5; no reliable D call. The CDR3 length is 15 residues. V lost 1 base, J lost 1 base, and 8 bases lay in between. Per germline, CDR1 MDHEN and CDR2 SYDVKM. Here the CDR3 DNA reads TGTGCCAGCAGTTTATCTTCCGGAAGCAATCAGCCCCAGCATTTT. Protein product: CASSLSSGSNQPQHF.

V usage is TRBV7-8 and J usage is TRBJ1-1, with 9 bases matching TRBD1. After removal of 5 bases from V and 5 bases from J, the junction contained 9 bases not matched to a gene. Germline CDR1 is SGHVS and CDR2 is FQNEAQ. The CDR3 is 15 residues long. In nucleotides, the CDR3 is TGTGCCAGCAGCCCGTCCGGGACAGGGCGAACTGAAGCTTTCTTT. Translated: CASSPSGTGRTEAFF.

The chain recombines TRBV5-4 with TRBJ1-3; 12 bases fit TRBD1. CDR1 is SGHNT and CDR2 is YYREEE in the germline V gene (reference sequence). With 3 bases clipped from V and 4 bases from J, the junction kept 5 bases outside the gene matches. The CDR3 consists of 16 residues. DNA for the CDR3: TGTGCCAGCAGCTCGGGACAGGGGGCAGAAGGAAACACCATATATTTT. Translating it yields CASSSGQGAEGNTIYF.

The chain has TRBV30 and TRBJ2-1; TRBD2 matches 13 bases. The CDR3 contains 21 residues. J gave up 1 base and V 1 base, and 16 bases lay outside the gene matches. Germline V lookup: CDR1 GTSNPN, CDR2 SVGIG (reference sequence). The CDR3 protein is CAWSALSRLAGGPTSYNEQFF. The CDR3 DNA is TGTGCCTGGAGTGCCCTTTCCCGACTAGCGGGAGGTCCCACGTCCTACAATGAGCAGTTCTTC.

The chain couples TRBV7-9 to TRBJ1-1, with unresolved D. The CDR3 has 13 amino acids. CDR1 is SEHNR and CDR2 is FQNEAQ in the germline V gene (reference sequence). Trimming removed 3 bases from V and 8 bases from J, with 13 bases in between. Here the CDR3 DNA reads TGTGCCAGCAGCTTCACCAACGGGATGGAAGCTTTCTTT. It is translated as CASSFTNGMEAFF.

Sample share makes this clone medium-sized (0.01 to 0.1%). V is TRBV18 and J is TRBJ2-7; 10 bases match TRBD1. The CDR3 spans 15 residues. CDR1 is KGHSH and CDR2 is LQKENI in the germline V gene. The V segment lost 5 bases and the J segment 2 bases; nucleotides outside the gene matches: 6. The CDR3 protein is CASSDRDRGPYEQYF. DNA for the CDR3: TGTGCCAGCTCAGACCGGGACAGGGGCCCCTACGAGCAGTACTTC.

The rearrangement links TRBV9 to TRBJ2-2, with D unresolved. V was cut by 3 bases and J by 1 base, with 10 bases left in between. The CDR3 contains 15 residues. Germline V CDR1 and CDR2: SGDLS, YYNGEE. The CDR3: CASSDRSVNTGELFF. For the CDR3, the DNA is TGTGCCAGCAGCGACCGAAGTGTGAACACCGGGGAGCTGTTTTTT.

CDR3: CAISEGGRDEKLFF. CDR3 DNA sequence: TGTGCCATCAGTGAAGGGGGCCGCGATGAAAAACTGTTTTTT. This chain links TRBV10-3 with TRBJ1-4, with TRBD1 matching 7 bases. The CDR3 loop spans 14 amino acids. The V and J ends lost 3 bases and 6 bases, in that order; junction bases with no gene match: 4. Germline loops: CDR1 ENHRY, CDR2 SYGVKD.

This chain links TRBV7-2 with TRBJ1-4; perhaps TRBD1 as D (5 bases). V lost 3 bases to trimming and J lost 11 bases, with 13 bases between them. The length of the CDR3 is 13 residues. Per the germline V gene, CDR1 is SGHTA and CDR2 is FQGNSA. CDR3 nucleotides: TGTGCCAGCAGCTTGGCCCTCAAGGGGAAACTGTTTTTT. Its protein product is CASSLALKGKLFF.

The V gene is TRBV21-1, the J gene TRBJ2-2; the D call TRBD2 from the table was never checked on the DNA. TRBV21-1 is recorded as a pseudogene. The CDR3 is 13 residues long. The CDR3 protein is CASSNGGAGELFF. The CDR3 nucleotides are TGTGCCAGCAGCAACGGGGGGGCTGGGGAGCTGTTTTTT.

The chain is built from TRBV6-5 and TRBJ2-7, with a tentative D call TRBD1 (6 bases). Germline lookup yields CDR1 MNHEY and CDR2 SVGAGI. The CDR3 covers 13 residues. V was cut by 4 bases and J by 4 bases, with 11 bases left in between. Here the CDR3 DNA reads TGTGCCAGCAGTTTCATCCAGGGGTACGAGCAGTACTTC. This translates into CASSFIQGYEQYF.

CDR3 in amino acids: CASSLDQTGAGANVLTF. In nucleotides, the CDR3 is TGTGCCAGCAGCTTAGATCAGACAGGGGCTGGGGCCAACGTCCTGACTTTC. This chain joins TRBV11-2 and TRBJ2-6, with TRBD1 matching over 8 bases. The germline gives CDR1 SGHAT, CDR2 FQNNGV. The junction had 3 bases not matched to a gene; V was cut back by 0 bases and J by 2 bases. CDR3 size: 17 residues.